The 26 T cell receptor beta chains listed next were all sequenced from one sample in a study of T-cell memory formation after mild COVID-19. TCRdb reanalysed the 5' RACE reads using MiXCR and keeps one entry per CDR3 protein. Of just over 400,000 distinct CDR3 sequences in the sample, about 22% are singletons; the top ten hold approximately 14%. What was sequenced was PBMCs or a T cell subset sorted from them (not recorded which). These receptors were collected from an adult woman who had mild COVID-19 (a few samples of this study predate the infection). Cell type and time point are not known.

This clonotype was seen more than once but under ten times. The V and J genes are TRBV7-3 and TRBJ2-5; D unclear. The CDR3 is 12 amino acids. Germline V gene sequence: CDR1 SGHTA, CDR2 FQGTGA. V was clipped by 4 bases and J by 6 bases, with 9 bases between them. CDR3 coding DNA: TGTGCCAGCAGCTCGGATCCCAAGACCCAGTACTTC. Amino acid sequence: CASSSDPKTQYF.

The rearrangement uses TRBV14 and TRBJ2-1; D is uncertain. The CDR3 is made up of 13 amino acids. V lost 4 bases, J lost 3 bases, and 7 bases lay in between. CDR1 and CDR2 from the germline V gene are SGHDN and FVKESK. The CDR3: CASSLYRYNEQFF. CDR3 nucleotide sequence: TGTGCCAGCAGCCTCTACCGCTACAATGAGCAGTTCTTC.

This clonotype was picked up a small number of times. CDR3 nucleotides: TGTGCCAGCTCGGGACGGATGAACACTGAAGCTTTCTTT. It yields the protein CASSGRMNTEAFF. V gene TRBV6-2 or TRBV6-3 combines with J gene TRBJ1-1, with a possible D match to TRBD1 (5 bases). V lost 8 bases, J lost 0 bases, and 10 bases lay in between. The CDR3 totals 13 residues. CDR1 and CDR2 from the germline V gene are MNHEY and SVGEGT.

This sequence joins TRBV24-1 and TRBJ2-1; 9 bases agree with TRBD2. V was pared by 9 bases and J by 5 bases, with 4 bases of the junction left unmatched. The CDR3 spans 13 residues. The germline V gene encodes CDR1 KGHDR and CDR2 SFDVKD. The CDR3 is CATGAGGDNEQFF. CDR3 in DNA: TGTGCCACCGGAGCGGGGGGAGACAATGAGCAGTTCTTC.

J is TRBJ1-1 and V is TRBV3-1; D remains unclear. The V gene lost 2 bases and the J gene lost 11 bases, with 15 bases spanning the gap. Germline V gene lookup returns CDR1 LGHDT and CDR2 YNNKEL (reference sequence). The CDR3 is 13 residues long. CDR3 sequence reads: CASSQTLSRAAFF. The CDR3 DNA is TGTGCCAGCAGCCAAACCCTGTCCCGAGCGGCTTTCTTT.

The V gene is TRBV25-1, the J gene TRBJ2-7; maybe TRBD1 (5 bases). CDR1 and CDR2 from the germline V gene are MGHDK and SYGVNS. V lost 7 bases and J lost 7, with 17 bases in between. The CDR3 has 13 residues. CDR3 nucleotides: TGTGCCAGCAAGGGGAATATAGCCGGGGAGCAGTACTTC. Its protein is CASKGNIAGEQYF.

Many counts were recorded for this clonotype. This sequence joins TRBV25-1 and TRBJ2-5; no firm D call. Per germline, CDR1 MGHDK and CDR2 SYGVNS. V was pared by 3 bases and J by 13 bases, with 6 bases between. The CDR3 contains 9 residues. The chain's CDR3 is CASSDPPYF. The CDR3 coding sequence is TGTGCCAGCAGTGATCCTCCGTACTTC.

CDR3 DNA: TGCGCCAGTAGCCGGGGACGAGCGGAGCGAGCCAAAAACATTCAGTACTTC. Translation: CASSRGRAERAKNIQYF. The chain recombines TRBV5-1 with TRBJ2-4; perhaps D is TRBD1 or TRBD2 (5 bases each). The CDR3 totals 17 residues. Germline assignment: CDR1 SGHRS and CDR2 YFSETQ. Trimming cost V 8 bases and J 0 bases, with 21 bases left between them.

In this sample, this clonotype turned up a few times. The chain carries TRBV10-3 and TRBJ2-3; 10 bases map to TRBD2. V dropped 6 bases and J dropped 2; count of bases not matched to a gene: 8. The CDR3 has 16 residues. Germline CDR1 is ENHRY and CDR2 is SYGVKD. DNA for the CDR3: TGTGCCATCAGCGGGACTAGCGAGCACAACACAGATACGCAGTATTTT. The encoded protein is CAISGTSEHNTDTQYF.

The chain employs TRBV4-3 and TRBJ2-1, with 12 bases that match TRBD2. Germline CDR1 is LGHNA and CDR2 is YSLEER. J lost 1 base, V lost 0 bases, and 1 base had no gene match. CDR3 size: 17 residues. This chain's CDR3 is CASSQEGLAGSYNEQFF. The CDR3 nucleotides are TGCGCCAGCAGCCAAGAAGGACTAGCGGGATCCTACAATGAGCAGTTCTTC.

This chain connects TRBV15 to TRBJ2-3, with D perhaps TRBD2 (6 bases). This CDR3 is built from 14 residues. Germline values: CDR1 LNHNV, CDR2 YYDKDF (reference sequence). Trimming stripped 5 bases from V and 5 bases from J, with 14 bases between. The CDR3 is CATSRGTAGDTQYF. DNA of the CDR3: TGTGCCACCAGCCGCGGGACCGCAGGAGATACGCAGTATTTT. The whole variable domain, remainder taken from reference TRBV15 and TRBJ2-3, is DAMVIQNPRYQVTQFGKPVTLSCSQTLNHNVMYWYQQKSSQAPKLLFHYYDKDFNNEADTPDNFQSRRPNTSFCFLDIRSPGLGDTAMYLCATSRGTAGDTQYFGPGTRLTVL.

This chain uses TRBV12-3 or TRBV12-4 with TRBJ1-1; the D is unclear. Trimming took off 0 bases at V and 3 bases at J, with 8 bases between the two ends. This CDR3 is built from 14 residues. The CDR3 is CASSLARTHTEAFF. The CDR3 coding sequence is TGTGCCAGCAGTTTAGCGCGGACTCACACTGAAGCTTTCTTT.

V is TRBV12-3 or TRBV12-4 and J is TRBJ2-4; maybe TRBD2 (6 bases). The CDR3 totals 13 residues. V lost 6 bases and J 8 bases, leaving 14 bases between the germline ends. CDR3 DNA sequence: TGTGCCAGCAGCTCTACTAGCCCAGACATTCAGTACTTC. Translated, it gives CASSSTSPDIQYF.

V gene TRBV11-2 combines with J gene TRBJ1-1; D might be TRBD1 (5 bases). V lost 4 bases, J lost 14 bases, and 14 bases lay in between. Germline values: CDR1 SGHAT, CDR2 FQNNGV. The length of the CDR3 is 11 residues. The CDR3 nucleotides read TGTGCCAGCAGCTCCGCGGGGGGGTGGTTCTTT. It yields the protein CASSSAGGWFF.

The rearrangement uses TRBV5-6 and TRBJ1-5; 10 bases are a match to TRBD1. The J segment lost 4 bases and the V segment lost 4 bases, leaving 5 bases of the junction unmatched. Germline V gene lookup returns CDR1 SGHDT and CDR2 YYEEEE. The CDR3 is made up of 15 amino acids. This CDR3 reads CASSQGQGKNQPQHF. The CDR3 DNA is TGTGCCAGCAGCCAGGGACAGGGGAAGAATCAGCCCCAGCATTTT.

The chain is built from TRBV11-3 and TRBJ2-1; tentatively, D is TRBD1 or TRBD2 (6 bases each). Germline V gene data show CDR1 as SGHNT and CDR2 as YENEEA. This CDR3 spans 15 amino acids. Deletions cut 5 bases from V and 10 bases from J, with 21 bases between. The CDR3 loop reads CASSQGGTPSREQFF. The CDR3 bases are TGTGCCAGCAGCCAAGGGGGGACTCCCTCTCGGGAGCAGTTCTTC.

The gene calls are TRBV20-1 and TRBJ2-5; D is undetermined. This CDR3 spans 10 amino acids. Germline V lookup: CDR1 DFQATT, CDR2 SNEGSKA (reference sequence). The germline V and J ends were trimmed by 3 bases and 5 bases, with 4 bases remaining between them. CDR3: CSASEETQYF. The CDR3 DNA reads as TGCAGTGCTAGTGAGGAGACCCAGTACTTC.

This rearrangement joins TRBV5-1 to TRBJ2-5; D perhaps matches TRBD1 (6 bases). There are 16 residues in the CDR3. Germline loops: CDR1 SGHRS, CDR2 YFSETQ. Trimming shortened V by 4 bases and J by 2 bases, and 18 bases separated the two germline ends. DNA for the CDR3: TGCGCCAGCAGCCCGGTCCCACAGGGTAAACAAGAGACCCAGTACTTC. Translating gives CASSPVPQGKQETQYF.

This sequence joins TRBV5-1 and TRBJ2-7; TRBD1 matches at 7 bases. The CDR3 totals 14 residues. Germline V CDR1 and CDR2: SGHRS, YFSETQ. After removal of 6 bases from V and 2 bases from J, the junction contained 8 bases not matched to a gene. The CDR3 coding sequence is TGCGCCAGCACCCTAGGGACAGATGCCTACGAGCAGTACTTC. Translation: CASTLGTDAYEQYF.

J is TRBJ2-5 and V is TRBV18; D remains unclear. V dropped 2 bases and J dropped 0 bases, with 16 bases sitting between them. CDR3 length: 17 residues. The germline V gene encodes CDR1 KGHSH and CDR2 LQKENI. The CDR3 region has the DNA TGTGCCAGCTCACCAAGGGAACGACTTTCGTACCAAGAGACCCAGTACTTC. Encoded protein: CASSPRERLSYQETQYF.

The chain has TRBV12-3 or TRBV12-4 and TRBJ2-1; a possible D gene is TRBD1 (5 bases). The V and J ends lost 8 bases and 0 bases respectively, with 14 bases between them. The CDR3 sequence is 15 residues long. Here the CDR3 reads CASADQGSSYNEQFF. CDR3 DNA sequence: TGTGCCAGCGCGGACCAGGGATCCTCCTACAATGAGCAGTTCTTC.

This clonotype was picked up a small number of times. The J gene is TRBJ2-1, the V gene TRBV25-1; D is undetermined. The CDR3 runs to 11 residues. Germline V gives CDR1 MGHDK, CDR2 SYGVNS. The V and J ends lost 6 bases and 3 bases respectively, with 3 bases between them. CDR3 sequence (DNA): TGTGCCAGCAGGAACTACAATGAGCAGTTCTTC. This codes for CASRNYNEQFF.

This clonotype was seen a handful of times. The gene calls are TRBV5-1 and TRBJ1-1; 9 bases are a match to TRBD1. V lost 0 bases, J lost 5 bases, and 11 bases stayed unmatched. Germline values: CDR1 SGHRS, CDR2 YFSETQ. The CDR3 has 17 residues. The CDR3 DNA reads TGCGCCAGCAGCTTGGACGGACAGGGGAGTGCCCTTACTGAAGCTTTCTTT. As protein: CASSLDGQGSALTEAFF. Looking up the rest from reference TRBV5-1 and TRBJ1-1 gives the full variable domain: KAGVTQTPRYLIKTRGQQVTLSCSPISGHRSVSWYQQTPGQGLQFLFEYFSETQRNKGNFPGRFSGRQFSNSRSEMNVSTLELGDSALYLCASSLDGQGSALTEAFFGQGTRLTVV.

This clonotype was observed at least ten times. The V gene is TRBV6-5, the J gene TRBJ2-7, with 7 bases fitting TRBD1. The V gene's germline CDR1 is MNHEY and CDR2 SVGAGI. J was trimmed by 1 base and V by 4 bases; bases with no gene match: 19. This CDR3 region has 19 residues. CDR3 sequence: CASSSPLDRPGVPSYEQYF. The CDR3, as DNA: TGTGCCAGCAGTTCCCCGTTGGACAGGCCCGGGGTTCCTTCCTACGAGCAGTACTTC.

This chain connects TRBV5-4 to TRBJ1-1; no definite D call. The germline gives CDR1 SGHNT, CDR2 YYREEE (reference sequence). With 4 bases removed from V and 1 base from J, the gap between germline ends came to 11 bases. The CDR3 is 14 residues long. Here the CDR3 reads CASSKRAENTEAFF. The CDR3 DNA reads as TGTGCCAGCAGCAAGAGGGCGGAGAACACTGAAGCTTTCTTT.

The CDR3 DNA is TGCGCCAGCAGCTTGCCTATCCCCTTACACGGGTACAATGAGCAGTTCTTC. Translation: CASSLPIPLHGYNEQFF. The V gene is TRBV5-1, the J gene TRBJ2-1; D remains ambiguous. CDR3 length: 17 amino acids. Germline assignment: CDR1 SGHRS and CDR2 YFSETQ. V was shortened by 1 base and J by 4 bases, with 18 bases between the two germline ends.